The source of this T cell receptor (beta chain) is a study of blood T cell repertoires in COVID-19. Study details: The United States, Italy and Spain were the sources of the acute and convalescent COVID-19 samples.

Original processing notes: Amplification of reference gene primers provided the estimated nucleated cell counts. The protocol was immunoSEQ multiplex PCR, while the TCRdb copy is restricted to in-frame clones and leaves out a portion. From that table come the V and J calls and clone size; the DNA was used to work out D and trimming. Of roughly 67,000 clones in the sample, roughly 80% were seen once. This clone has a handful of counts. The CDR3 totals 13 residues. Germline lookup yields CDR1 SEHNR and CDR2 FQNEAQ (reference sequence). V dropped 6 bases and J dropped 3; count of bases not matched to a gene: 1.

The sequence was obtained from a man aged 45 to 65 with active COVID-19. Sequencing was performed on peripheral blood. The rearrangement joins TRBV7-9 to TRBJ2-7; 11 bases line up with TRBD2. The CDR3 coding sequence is TGTGCCAGCAGTACTAGCGGGAGCTACGAGCAGTACTTC. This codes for CASSTSGSYEQYF. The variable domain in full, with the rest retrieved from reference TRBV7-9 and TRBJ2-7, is DTGVSQNPRHKITKRGQNVTFRCDPISEHNRLYWYRQTLGQGPEFLTYFQNEAQLEKSRLLSDRFSAERPKGSFSTLEIQRTEQGDSAMYLCASSTSGSYEQYFGPGTRLTVT.